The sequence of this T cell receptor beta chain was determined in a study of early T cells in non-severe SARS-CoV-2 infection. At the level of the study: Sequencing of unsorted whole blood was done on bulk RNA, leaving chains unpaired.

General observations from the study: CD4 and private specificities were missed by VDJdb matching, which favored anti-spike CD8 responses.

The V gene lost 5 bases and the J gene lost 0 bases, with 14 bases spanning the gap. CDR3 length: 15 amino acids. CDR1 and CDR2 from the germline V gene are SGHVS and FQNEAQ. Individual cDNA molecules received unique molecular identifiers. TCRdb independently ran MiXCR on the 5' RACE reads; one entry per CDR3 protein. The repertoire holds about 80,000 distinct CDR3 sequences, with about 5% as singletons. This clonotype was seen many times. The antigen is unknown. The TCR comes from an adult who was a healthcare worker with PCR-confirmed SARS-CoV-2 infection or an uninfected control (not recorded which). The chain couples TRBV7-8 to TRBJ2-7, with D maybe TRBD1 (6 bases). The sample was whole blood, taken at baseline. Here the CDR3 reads CASSLLGGFSYEQYF. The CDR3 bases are TGTGCCAGCAGCCTTCTAGGGGGTTTCTCCTACGAGCAGTACTTC.